These 2 T cell receptor beta chains share one sample of origin, sequenced in a study of TIL therapy for anti-PD-1-resistant metastatic lung cancer. Regarding time point: pre-treatment sample, taken before nivolumab and TIL therapy. Tumor tissue came from excised metastases, mostly pleural nodules or supraclavicular lymph nodes. Sequencing used immunoSEQ v3. The data were produced by immunoSEQ multiplex PCR, yet TCRdb's version contains in-frame clones alone and is incomplete. The top ten hold about 10% of the sample, which has approximately 92,000 clones, 50% to 70% seen once. Source: tumor tissue, taken at baseline. The receptors come from a person aged 25 to 85 with non-small cell lung cancer.

The chain joins TRBV5-5 to TRBJ2-2; 9 nucleotides line up with TRBD1. The CDR3 loop spans 16 amino acids. V was pared by 5 bases and J by 6 bases, with 11 bases of the junction left unmatched. Germline V lookup: CDR1 SGHKS, CDR2 YYEKEE (reference sequence). The CDR3 nucleotides read TGTGCCAGCAGGAGGGGACAGGGACTATCCGCCGGGGAGCTGTTTTTT. Translating gives CASRRGQGLSAGELFF.

To note about this clone: One junction end disagrees with the germline gene, perhaps due to a read error. The chain carries TRBV11-3 and TRBJ2-5, with D maybe TRBD2 (6 bases). This CDR3 is 14 amino acids long. The germline gives CDR1 SGHNT, CDR2 YENEEA. The CDR3, as DNA: TGTGCCAGCAGCGGAGGGGACGGACAAGGGACCCAGTACTTC. Translation: CASSGGDGQGTQYF.